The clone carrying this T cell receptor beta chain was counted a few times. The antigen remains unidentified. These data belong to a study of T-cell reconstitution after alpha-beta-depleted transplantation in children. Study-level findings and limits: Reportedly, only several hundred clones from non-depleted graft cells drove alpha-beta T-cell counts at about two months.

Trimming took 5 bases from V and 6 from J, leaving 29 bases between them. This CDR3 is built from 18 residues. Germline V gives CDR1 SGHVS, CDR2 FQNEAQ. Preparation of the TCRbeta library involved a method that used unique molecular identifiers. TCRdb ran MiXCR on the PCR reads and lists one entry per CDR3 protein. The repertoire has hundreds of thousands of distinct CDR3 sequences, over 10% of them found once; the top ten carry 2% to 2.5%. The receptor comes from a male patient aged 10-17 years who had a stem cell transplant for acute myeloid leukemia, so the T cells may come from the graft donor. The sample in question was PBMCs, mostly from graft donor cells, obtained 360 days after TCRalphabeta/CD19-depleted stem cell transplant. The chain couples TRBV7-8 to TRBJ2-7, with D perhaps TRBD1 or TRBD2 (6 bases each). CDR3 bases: TGTGCCAGCAGCCCAGGGGTGGGACTCTTCCCCCCGGGTGGCGAGCAGTACTTC. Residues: CASSPGVGLFPPGGEQYF.